Below, one T cell receptor (beta chain) is given with its context. This sample is drawn from a study of blood T cell repertoires in COVID-19. Background on the study: Samples taken during acute and convalescent COVID-19 were collected in the United States, Italy and Spain. Nucleic acid was either cDNA or gDNA, and it came from T cells, B-cell-depleted T cells, or PBMCs.

V was shortened by 2 bases and J by 2 bases, with 15 bases between the two germline ends. This CDR3 has 16 amino acids. The germline CDR1 and CDR2 sequences are ENHRY and SYGVKD. The method was immunoSEQ multiplex PCR; TCRdb's version includes in-frame clones alone and lacks a portion of them. The data show approximately 120,000 clones, 70% to 85% seen once. The source of this sequence is an elderly woman with active or convalescent COVID-19. This sequence joins TRBV10-3 and TRBJ1-1; a possible D gene is TRBD1 (5 bases). Sequencing was done on a sample of peripheral blood. The CDR3: CAISERGGRSNTEAFF. CDR3 DNA sequence: TGTGCCATCAGTGAGAGGGGCGGGAGGTCTAACACTGAAGCTTTCTTT.